The 32 T cell receptor beta chains below come from one sample, sequenced in a study of radiotherapy plus CTLA-4 blockade in lung cancer. Assay used: immunoSEQ multiplex PCR; TCRdb lists only in-frame clones, some missing. The data contain more than 90,000 clones, 81% of them seen just once; the ten biggest clones take up roughly 3.1%. Specimen: peripheral blood, collected from a patient treated with radiotherapy plus ipilimumab. The receptors stem from a human donor with non-small cell lung cancer that progressed on radiotherapy plus ipilimumab. Some clones in this sample may be carry-over from other donors' samples.

The chain carries TRBV27 and TRBJ2-3; possible D gene TRBD1, 5 bases. The CDR3 length is 14 residues. Germline loops: CDR1 MNHEY, CDR2 SMNVEV (reference sequence). Trimming removed 3 bases at V and 3 bases at J, with 10 bases between. For the CDR3, the DNA is TGTGCCAGCAGTTTTCTGCCAGGGACAGATACGCAGTATTTT. Translation: CASSFLPGTDTQYF.

This rearrangement joins TRBV2 to TRBJ1-2, with TRBD1 as a possible D gene (6 bases). Trimming pared 0 bases from V and 5 bases from J, leaving 13 bases between. The CDR3 runs 15 residues. The germline gives CDR1 SNHLY, CDR2 FYNNEI. The CDR3 is CASSEAHTGLYGYTF. The DNA for the CDR3 is TGTGCCAGCAGTGAAGCGCATACAGGGTTGTATGGCTACACCTTC.

The chain combines TRBV18 with TRBJ1-6; no reliable D call. Deletions cut 3 bases from V and 13 bases from J, with 22 bases between. The germline V gene has CDR1 KGHSH and CDR2 LQKENI. The CDR3 length is 16 residues. The CDR3 DNA reads TGTGCCAGCTCACCGGCGGGCACCGTCCTAGAGAATCCCCTCCACTTT. Its protein product is CASSPAGTVLENPLHF. The complete variable domain, with remaining parts taken from reference TRBV18 and TRBJ1-6, reads NAGVMQNPRHLVRRRGQEARLRCSPMKGHSHVYWYRQLPEEGLKFMVYLQKENIIDESGMPKERFSAEFPKEGPSILRIQQVVRGDSAAYFCASSPAGTVLENPLHFGNGTRLTVT.

The chain links TRBV5-5 to TRBJ2-7, with D maybe TRBD2 (7 bases). There are 14 residues in the CDR3. Trimming left V 4 bases short and J 7 bases short, with 18 bases between. From germline, CDR1 is SGHKS and CDR2 YYEKEE (reference sequence). This CDR3 reads CASSLGGPRGEQYF. The CDR3 DNA is TGTGCCAGCAGCCTGGGGGGGCCGCGAGGGGAGCAGTACTTC.

In its sample, this clone was seen once. This chain joins TRBV29-1 and TRBJ1-1; TRBD1 matches 8 bases. The CDR3 loop spans 15 amino acids. Germline CDR1 is SQVTM and CDR2 is ANQGSEA. V shed 4 bases and J 5 bases; nucleotides not matched to a gene: 12. The CDR3 DNA is TGCAGCGTTGTGCAGGGGGCGGTCGAATGGACTGAAGCTTTCTTT. Translating gives CSVVQGAVEWTEAFF.

The gene calls are TRBV2 and TRBJ1-1; possibly TRBD1 for D (6 bases). The CDR3 length is 14 residues. Trimming removed 6 bases at V and 7 bases at J, with 18 bases between. Germline lookup yields CDR1 SNHLY and CDR2 FYNNEI. In DNA, the CDR3 is TGTGCCAGCAGCCCCCTGGTCAGGGGCGATGAAGCTTTCTTT. Translating it yields CASSPLVRGDEAFF.

This clone was observed a few times. The CDR3 coding sequence is TGTGCTAGTGGTTTGGGGCTAGCGGAACAAGAGACCCAGTACTTC. Protein: CASGLGLAEQETQYF. The chain links TRBV12-5 to TRBJ2-5; 7 nucleotides line up with TRBD2. The V segment lost 1 base and the J segment 2 bases; nucleotides outside the gene matches: 4. Germline V CDR1 and CDR2: LGHNT, FRNRAP. The CDR3 contains 15 residues.

This clone appeared a few times. This chain connects TRBV27 to TRBJ1-1; D is ambiguous. CDR3 length equals 15 residues. In germline, CDR1 is MNHEY, CDR2 SMNVEV (reference sequence). V dropped 1 base and J dropped 0 bases, with 9 bases sitting between them. CDR3 sequence reads: CASSLFGRLNTEAFF. For the CDR3, the DNA is TGTGCCAGCAGTTTATTTGGGCGGTTGAACACTGAAGCTTTCTTT.

The rearrangement joins TRBV4-1 to TRBJ2-7, with 10 bases matching TRBD1. Trimming took 3 bases from V and 2 from J; bases not matched to a gene: 4. From germline, CDR1 is MGHRA and CDR2 YSYEKL. The CDR3 is 15 amino acids. The CDR3 region has the DNA TGCGCCAGCAGCCAGAGGGACAGGGGAACCTACGAGCAGTACTTC. It translates to CASSQRDRGTYEQYF.

The chain carries TRBV6-1 and TRBJ1-1, with D possibly matching TRBD1 (6 bases). CDR3 length equals 16 residues. Germline V gene data show CDR1 as MNHNS and CDR2 as SASEGT. Trimming removed 2 bases at V and 4 bases at J, with 17 bases between. The CDR3 DNA reads TGTGCCAGCAGTGAACGTTTACAGGGTTACGGCACTGAAGCTTTCTTT. Translation: CASSERLQGYGTEAFF.

The rearrangement uses TRBV6-1 and TRBJ1-1; the D gene is possibly TRBD1 (6 bases). The CDR3 length is 14 residues. V lost 6 bases and J 0 bases, leaving 11 bases between the germline ends. Germline-derived CDR1 and CDR2 are MNHNS and SASEGT. CDR3 in DNA: TGTGCCAGCAGAAAACAGGGCATGAACACTGAAGCTTTCTTT. Its translation is CASRKQGMNTEAFF.

This clone is labeled as large. This chain joins TRBV5-1 and TRBJ2-5; no clear D gene. V was trimmed by 0 bases and J by 3 bases, leaving 12 bases between them. Germline V CDR1 and CDR2: SGHRS, YFSETQ. The CDR3 contains 15 residues. CDR3 loop: CASSLGATWKETQYF. DNA of the CDR3: TGCGCCAGCAGCTTGGGGGCCACCTGGAAAGAGACCCAGTACTTC.

V and J are TRBV5-8 and TRBJ2-7, with 10 bases matching TRBD1. J lost 5 bases, V lost 1 base, and 9 bases had no gene match. CDR1 SGHTS and CDR2 YDEGEE come from the germline V gene. The CDR3 sequence is 16 residues long. CDR3 region: CASSLYPGQGVNEQYF. The CDR3 bases are TGTGCCAGCAGCTTGTATCCAGGACAGGGGGTCAACGAGCAGTACTTC. Complete variable domain (other parts from reference TRBV5-8 and TRBJ2-7): EAGVTQSPTHLIKTRGQQATLRCSPISGHTSVYWYQQALGLGLQFLLWYDEGEERNRGNFPPRFSGRQFPNYSSELNVNALELEDSALYLCASSLYPGQGVNEQYFGPGTRLTVT.

This chain connects TRBV4-2 to TRBJ1-6, with 7 bases identical to TRBD1. Unmatched junction bases numbered 5, after V lost 0 bases and J lost 0 bases. CDR3 length: 18 amino acids. Germline V lookup: CDR1 LGHNA, CDR2 YNFKEQ. For the CDR3, the DNA is TGTGCCAGCAGCCAAGAACGAGACAGGGCCTCCTATAATTCACCCCTCCACTTT. As protein: CASSQERDRASYNSPLHF.

The V and J genes are TRBV5-1 and TRBJ2-5, with D perhaps TRBD1 (6 bases). Germline lookup yields CDR1 SGHRS and CDR2 YFSETQ. Trimming took off 1 base at V and 5 bases at J, with 15 bases between the two ends. CDR3 length equals 15 residues. The DNA of the CDR3 is TGCGCCAGCAGCTTGTCAACAGGGAATTGGGAGACCCAGTACTTC. Protein sequence: CASSLSTGNWETQYF.

The chain employs TRBV2 and TRBJ2-2, with a tentative D call TRBD2 (6 bases). The CDR3 is made up of 15 amino acids. V shed 6 bases and J shed 2 bases, with 13 bases lying between them. From germline, CDR1 is SNHLY and CDR2 FYNNEI. The CDR3 DNA is TGTGCCAGCAGCGGGGACTCTATAAACACCGGGGAGCTGTTTTTT. Translated, it gives CASSGDSINTGELFF.

The gene calls are TRBV18 and TRBJ2-5, with 11 bases matching TRBD2. Germline CDR1 reads KGHSH; CDR2 reads LQKENI. The J segment lost 4 bases and the V segment lost 3 bases, leaving 7 bases of the junction unmatched. The CDR3 is made up of 16 amino acids. Written as DNA, the CDR3 is TGTGCCAGCTCACCGGCTAGCGGGGGGCCGGGAGAGACCCAGTACTTC. This encodes CASSPASGGPGETQYF.

This chain connects TRBV2 to TRBJ2-5, with 9 nucleotides matching TRBD2. Germline CDR1 and CDR2: SNHLY and FYNNEI. The CDR3 length is 14 residues. Trimming at V came to 4 bases and at J to 4 bases, leaving 4 bases not matched to a gene. CDR3 bases: TGTGCCAGCAGTGGGCGGGGGGGCGTAGAGACCCAGTACTTC. It codes for CASSGRGGVETQYF.

J is TRBJ2-5 and V is TRBV11-2; 7 bases match TRBD1. Germline CDR1 and CDR2: SGHAT and FQNNGV. The V gene end was trimmed by 1 base and the J gene end by 2 bases; junction bases not matched to a gene: 7. The CDR3 spans 16 residues. The CDR3 DNA reads TGTGCCAGCAGCTTAGTTTTTACAGGGGTTCAAGAGACCCAGTACTTC. Translation gives CASSLVFTGVQETQYF.

The V gene is TRBV7-9, the J gene TRBJ1-1; D gene unclear. Germline V lookup: CDR1 SEHNR, CDR2 FQNEAQ (reference sequence). This CDR3 contains 14 residues. V lost 2 bases, J lost 1 base, and 8 bases lay in between. CDR3 protein: CASSLTSTNTEAFF. In DNA form, the CDR3 reads TGTGCCAGCAGCTTAACCAGTACGAACACTGAAGCTTTCTTT. The whole variable domain, filled in from reference TRBV7-9 and TRBJ1-1, reads DTGVSQNPRHKITKRGQNVTFRCDPISEHNRLYWYRQTLGQGPEFLTYFQNEAQLEKSRLLSDRFSAERPKGSFSTLEIQRTEQGDSAMYLCASSLTSTNTEAFFGQGTRLTVV.

The rearrangement links TRBV10-1 to TRBJ1-2; 8 bases are a match to TRBD1. This CDR3 has 16 amino acids. J gave up 8 bases and V 8 bases, and 19 bases lay outside the gene matches. Germline CDR1 is WNHNN and CDR2 is SYGVQD (reference sequence). CDR3 sequence (DNA): TGCGCCAGCTCCGTTCGGGACAGGTTCCTTTGGGGAGGCTACACCTTC. This codes for CASSVRDRFLWGGYTF.

J is TRBJ1-5 and V is TRBV7-3; 9 positions agree with TRBD1. The CDR3 loop spans 15 amino acids. V shed 5 bases and J 7 bases; nucleotides not matched to a gene: 9. Germline V gene data show CDR1 as SGHTA and CDR2 as FQGTGA. The CDR3 region is CASSPAGQGYQPQHF. The CDR3 DNA follows: TGTGCCAGCAGCCCGGCGGGACAGGGATACCAGCCCCAGCATTTT. Based on the CDR3 plus reference TRBV7-3 and TRBJ1-5, the full variable domain is GAGVSQTPSNKVTEKGKYVELRCDPISGHTALYWYRQSLGQGPEFLIYFQGTGAADDSGLPNDRFFAVRPEGSVSTLKIQRTERGDSAVYLCASSPAGQGYQPQHFGDGTRLSIL.

The V call is TRBV18, the J call TRBJ1-3, with 10 positions matching TRBD1. The CDR3 has 15 amino acids. The germline V gene encodes CDR1 KGHSH and CDR2 LQKENI. Germline trimming cut 6 bases from V and 1 base from J; bases unmatched to any gene: 3. CDR3: CASSRDRGSGNTIYF. Here the CDR3 DNA reads TGTGCCAGCTCGCGGGACAGGGGATCTGGAAACACCATATATTTT.

The V gene is TRBV5-1, the J gene TRBJ2-3; D is ambiguous. The CDR3 length is 15 residues. Germline assignment: CDR1 SGHRS and CDR2 YFSETQ. V dropped 1 base and J dropped 3 bases, with 12 bases sitting between them. Here the CDR3 reads CASSLNEPRTDTQYF. CDR3 nucleotide sequence: TGCGCCAGCAGCTTGAATGAGCCAAGGACAGATACGCAGTATTTT. The variable domain in full, with the rest retrieved from reference TRBV5-1 and TRBJ2-3, is KAGVTQTPRYLIKTRGQQVTLSCSPISGHRSVSWYQQTPGQGLQFLFEYFSETQRNKGNFPGRFSGRQFSNSRSEMNVSTLELGDSALYLCASSLNEPRTDTQYFGPGTRLTVL.

The genes are TRBV20-1 and TRBJ2-3; no clear D. Trimming left V 3 bases short and J 6 bases short, with 4 bases between. The CDR3 runs 10 residues. The germline V gene encodes CDR1 DFQATT and CDR2 SNEGSKA (reference sequence). The chain's CDR3 is CSARRDTQYF. The CDR3 DNA follows: TGCAGTGCTAGGAGGGATACGCAGTATTTT.

The V gene is TRBV27, the J gene TRBJ2-2; 9 nucleotides line up with TRBD1. CDR1 is MNHEY, CDR2 SMNVEV, per germline (reference sequence). The ends lost 4 bases at V and 4 bases at J; junction bases unmatched: 4. The CDR3 is 15 amino acids. In nucleotides, the CDR3 is TGTGCCAGCAGTTCCGGGACAGGGCGCACCGGGGAGCTGTTTTTT. Translated: CASSSGTGRTGELFF.

This chain links TRBV13 with TRBJ2-2; D uncertain. This CDR3 is built from 12 residues. Germline lookup yields CDR1 PRHDT and CDR2 FYEKMQ (reference sequence). The V end was cut by 0 bases, the J end by 6 bases, with 2 bases between. The CDR3 loop reads CASSLGPGELFF. For the CDR3, the DNA is TGTGCCAGCAGCTTAGGACCCGGGGAGCTGTTTTTT.

CDR3 sequence (DNA): TGTGCCAGCAGCTGGTCCACAGGGAATAATTCACCCCTCCACTTT. As protein: CASSWSTGNNSPLHF. The V gene is TRBV7-2, the J gene TRBJ1-6; maybe TRBD1 (6 bases). CDR3 length: 15 residues. Trimming stripped 4 bases from V and 5 bases from J, with 12 bases between. CDR1 is SGHTA and CDR2 is FQGNSA in the germline V gene.

The chain links TRBV14 to TRBJ1-5, with 7 bases that match TRBD1. V was pared by 1 base and J by 5 bases, with 2 bases of the junction left unmatched. The CDR3 covers 14 residues. Germline CDR1 is SGHDN and CDR2 is FVKESK. CDR3 protein: CASSQAGQDQPQHF. The CDR3, as DNA: TGTGCCAGCAGCCAAGCCGGACAGGATCAGCCCCAGCATTTT.

The chain combines TRBV4-3 with TRBJ2-5, with 9 bases fitting TRBD2. Per the germline V gene, CDR1 is LGHNA and CDR2 is YSLEER. This CDR3 comprises 16 residues. Trimming at V came to 3 bases and at J to 5 bases, leaving 10 bases not matched to a gene. CDR3 sequence: CASSHIAGGRFETQYF. Written as DNA, the CDR3 is TGCGCCAGCAGCCACATCGCGGGGGGGCGTTTTGAGACCCAGTACTTC.

The chain joins TRBV7-9 to TRBJ1-2; D is unclear. Deletions cut 5 bases from V and 5 bases from J, with 21 bases between. Per germline, CDR1 SEHNR and CDR2 FQNEAQ (reference sequence). The CDR3 spans 16 residues. DNA for the CDR3: TGTGCCAGCAGCCCGGCGGGTTCTGGGCGGGGTTATGGCTACACCTTC. Amino acids: CASSPAGSGRGYGYTF.

The genes are TRBV19 and TRBJ2-7; 8 nucleotides line up with TRBD1. V shed 5 bases, J shed 2 bases, and the junction held 8 bases outside the gene matches. Germline V lookup: CDR1 LNHDA, CDR2 SQIVND (reference sequence). The CDR3 length is 15 residues. DNA of the CDR3: TGTGCCAGTAGTCCTAGGACAGGGTACCCCTACGAGCAGTACTTC. This encodes CASSPRTGYPYEQYF.